The rows below give T cell receptor beta chains drawn from one sample of a study of long-term antiretroviral therapy in people with HIV. Measured with immunoSEQ multiplex PCR; TCRdb has only the in-frame clones, and not every one. The repertoire includes 25,000 to 30,000 clones, roughly 80% of them detected once, and over 8.5% sits in the top ten. Sequencing used unsorted PBMCs, obtained 2.1 years after starting antiretroviral therapy. These receptors all stem from a man aged 25 to 45 with HIV. Both conserved end residues are part of each CDR3. A D gene is named only where the DNA matches it firmly. Not all rows give a size; the values are once, few, many and, for expanded clones, a class.

>TRBV14|.|.|TRBJ1-1
CASSQMFSAGRNTEAFF
TGTGCCAGCAGCCAGATGTTTTCGGCCGGGAGGAACACTGAAGCTTTCTTT
>TRBV28|.|.|TRBJ2-7
CASSLGSGWEQYF
TGTGCCAGCAGTTTAGGGTCAGGGTGGGAGCAGTACTTC
>TRBV28|.|.|TRBJ2-5
CASSLGGGLETQYF
TGTGCCAGCAGTTTAGGCGGAGGGTTGGAGACCCAGTACTTC
>TRBV2|TRBD1|few|TRBJ2-7
CASSLGQGLSEQYF
TGTGCCAGCAGTCTGGGACAGGGTTTGAGCGAGCAGTACTTC
>TRBV28|TRBD1|.|TRBJ1-5
CASSLGGQGFFSNQPQHF
TGTGCCAGCAGTTTAGGGGGACAGGGGTTTTTTAGCAATCAGCCCCAGCATTTT
>TRBV5-6|.|.|TRBJ1-2
CASSSGTVYGYTF
TGTGCCAGCAGCTCCGGGACGGTATATGGCTACACCTTC
>TRBV29-1|.|.|TRBJ2-4
CSVNSRKENIQYF
TGCAGCGTGAATTCCCGGAAGGAAAACATTCAGTACTTC
>TRBV9|TRBD2|.|TRBJ2-3
CATAAGELTDTQYF
TGTGCCACAGCAGCGGGGGAGCTCACAGATACGCAGTATTTT
>TRBV5-6|.|.|TRBJ1-2
CASSLGRILVAGYTF
TGTGCCAGCAGCTTGGGACGGATACTTGTCGCCGGCTACACCTTC
>TRBV13|.|.|TRBJ2-7
CASSVRADSYYEQYF
TGTGCCAGCAGCGTCCGTGCAGACTCGTACTACGAGCAGTACTTC
>TRBV6-5|.|.|TRBJ2-7
CANPPRGRTYEQYF
TGTGCCAACCCTCCCCGGGGACGGACCTACGAGCAGTACTTC
>TRBV5-4|.|few|TRBJ1-3
CASSLGLGPAGNTIYF
TGTGCCAGCAGCTTAGGTTTGGGGCCCGCAGGAAACACCATATATTTT
>TRBV5-4|.|.|TRBJ2-2
CASSLERTTNTGELFF
TGTGCCAGCAGCTTGGAAAGGACAACGAACACCGGGGAGCTGTTTTTT
>TRBV11-3|TRBD2|.|TRBJ2-1
CATAKSGLAGGPGNEQFF
TGTGCCACCGCTAAGAGTGGACTAGCGGGAGGGCCTGGGAATGAGCAGTTCTTC
>TRBV27|TRBD2|.|TRBJ2-1
CASREGLAGGPRNEQFF
TGTGCCAGCAGGGAAGGGCTAGCGGGAGGGCCGAGGAATGAGCAGTTCTTC
>TRBV30|.|.|TRBJ1-1
CAWSVLHGNTEAFF
TGTGCCTGGAGTGTACTGCACGGTAACACTGAAGCTTTCTTT
>TRBV29-1|.|.|TRBJ1-2
CSVPPQEANYGYTF
TGCAGCGTCCCACCTCAGGAAGCTAACTATGGCTACACCTTC
>TRBV28|.|few|TRBJ2-2
CASSPHGLNTGELFF
TGTGCCAGCAGCCCCCATGGTTTGAACACCGGGGAGCTGTTTTTT
>TRBV5-1|.|few|TRBJ1-2
CASSTDMGGGYTF
TGCGCCAGCAGTACCGACATGGGTGGAGGCTACACCTTC
>TRBV18|.|.|TRBJ2-2
CASSSSQGPTGELFF
TGTGCCAGCTCATCTAGTCAGGGGCCCACCGGGGAGCTGTTTTTT
>TRBV7-8|.|.|TRBJ2-7
CASRSWDSTTYEQYF
TGTGCCAGCAGGTCATGGGACTCAACTACCTACGAGCAGTACTTC
>TRBV6-5|.|.|TRBJ2-1
CATSGGAGYSNEQFF
TGTGCCACATCTGGGGGGGCTGGCTATTCCAATGAGCAGTTCTTC
>TRBV7-9|.|few|TRBJ1-6
CASSLEGGNSPLHF
TGTGCCAGCAGCTTAGAGGGGGGTAATTCACCCCTCCACTTT
>TRBV11-3|TRBD1|few|TRBJ2-7
CASSPTGLAYEQYF
TGTGCCAGCAGCCCGACAGGGTTGGCCTACGAGCAGTACTTC
>TRBV30|TRBD1|.|TRBJ2-3
CAWSTQGQGITDTQYF
TGTGCCTGGAGTACCCAAGGACAGGGAATAACAGATACGCAGTATTTT
>TRBV19|.|.|TRBJ2-7
CASSVTGYEQYF
TGTGCCAGTAGTGTGACGGGCTACGAGCAGTACTTC
>TRBV18|.|.|TRBJ2-4
CASSYERIAKNIQYF
TGTGCCAGCTCATACGAGCGGATAGCCAAAAACATTCAGTACTTC
>TRBV19|.|.|TRBJ2-7
CASSILGGDYEQYF
TGTGCCAGTAGTATTCTCGGGGGAGACTACGAGCAGTACTTC
>TRBV27|TRBD1|.|TRBJ1-5
CASSFGQGHQPQHF
TGTGCCAGCAGTTTCGGACAGGGGCATCAGCCCCAGCATTTT